This T cell receptor beta chain was captured in a study of blood T cell repertoires in COVID-19. About the research overall: Both acute and convalescent COVID-19 samples were obtained from the United States, Italy and Spain. The cDNA or gDNA used as material had been derived from T cells, B-cell-depleted T cells, or PBMCs.

Using immunoSEQ multiplex PCR, the repertoire was profiled, and TCRdb retains in-frame clones only, with some absent. This sample has about 140,000 clones, with roughly four fifths found just once. This clone occurred once. The sequenced sample was peripheral blood. The TCR originated in a human donor in a cohort sampled during active COVID-19.

CDR3 loop: CASSPTGTSRDEQFF. CDR3 coding DNA: TGCGCCAGCAGCCCGACCGGGACTAGTAGGGATGAGCAGTTCTTC. The chain employs TRBV5-1 and TRBJ2-1; 8 nucleotides line up with TRBD2. The junction had 11 bases not matched to a gene; V was cut back by 4 bases and J by 8 bases. In germline, CDR1 is SGHRS, CDR2 YFSETQ. The CDR3 contains 15 residues.